These 12 T cell receptor beta chains were sequenced from one sample in a study of cytomegalovirus exposure and HLA in healthy donors. In the PCR, 60 Vbeta and 13 Jbeta primers were used. The assay was immunoSEQ multiplex PCR, and TCRdb's table has in-frame clones only and misses some. The sample includes some 91,000 clones, around nine tenths seen only once; the top ten take around a tenth. The source material was PBMCs. All receptors come from a man aged 25-40 years in good health and CMV-seropositive.

V is TRBV28 and J is TRBJ2-7, with 14 positions matching TRBD2. Germline CDR1 reads MDHEN; CDR2 reads SYDVKM. The CDR3 consists of 14 residues. The V segment lost 7 bases and the J segment 4 bases; nucleotides outside the gene matches: 3. CDR3 loop: CASTGLAGGYEQYF. The CDR3 bases are TGTGCCAGCACCGGACTAGCGGGAGGTTACGAGCAGTACTTC.

This clone has ten or more counts. This chain uses TRBV5-4 with TRBJ2-1; the D gene is possibly TRBD2 (5 bases). The CDR3 is 13 amino acids. CDR1 is SGHNT, CDR2 YYREEE, per germline (reference sequence). V gave up 6 bases and J gave up 12 bases, with 19 bases separating them. The CDR3 nucleotides read TGTGCCAGCACCTCCGTGGGGAGTTCAGGGCAGTTCTTC. It yields the protein CASTSVGSSGQFF.

This chain connects TRBV28 to TRBJ1-1; perhaps TRBD1 as D (5 bases). The CDR3 runs to 13 residues. Germline V gives CDR1 MDHEN, CDR2 SYDVKM. V gave up 10 bases and J gave up 1 base, with 13 bases separating them. Here the CDR3 reads CAIRQSGNTEAFF. CDR3 nucleotides: TGTGCCATTAGACAGTCGGGGAACACTGAAGCTTTCTTT.

The V and J genes are TRBV7-6 and TRBJ2-7, with 14 bases matching TRBD2. CDR3 size: 16 residues. The J segment lost 2 bases and the V segment lost 6 bases, leaving 6 bases of the junction unmatched. From germline, CDR1 is SGHVS and CDR2 FNYEAQ. CDR3 bases: TGTGCCAGCAGAGCGGGACTAGCGGGAGATCCCTACGAGCAGTACTTC. Translation: CASRAGLAGDPYEQYF. Full variable domain (remainder filled in from reference TRBV7-6 and TRBJ2-7): GAGVSQSPRYKVTKRGQDVALRCDPISGHVSLYWYRQALGQGPEFLTYFNYEAQQDKSGLPNDRFSAERPEGSISTLTIQRTEQRDSAMYRCASRAGLAGDPYEQYFGPGTRLTVT.

The V call is TRBV19, the J call TRBJ1-5, with D perhaps TRBD1 (5 bases). Trimming pared 5 bases from V and 4 bases from J, leaving 9 bases between. Germline CDR1 reads LNHDA; CDR2 reads SQIVND (reference sequence). The CDR3 is 13 amino acids. CDR3 amino acids: CASSLQENQPQHF. The CDR3 DNA is TGTGCCAGTAGTTTACAGGAAAATCAGCCCCAGCATTTT. Using reference TRBV19 and TRBJ1-5 for the parts outside the CDR3, the full variable domain is DGGITQSPKYLFRKEGQNVTLSCEQNLNHDAMYWYRQDPGQGLRLIYYSQIVNDFQKGDIAEGYSVSREKKESFPLTVTSAQKNPTAFYLCASSLQENQPQHFGDGTRLSIL.

For the CDR3, the DNA is TGCGCCAGCAGCTTTGGCGGGACAGATAACTATGGCTACACCTTC. Residues: CASSFGGTDNYGYTF. This rearrangement joins TRBV5-1 to TRBJ1-2; 7 bases align to TRBD1. The ends lost 2 bases at V and 1 base at J; junction bases unmatched: 5. The V gene's germline CDR1 is SGHRS and CDR2 YFSETQ. The CDR3 covers 15 residues.

This sequence joins TRBV19 and TRBJ2-7; 13 bases fit TRBD2. The CDR3 consists of 15 residues. V gave up 8 bases and J gave up 3 bases; unmatched junction bases: 7. The germline gives CDR1 LNHDA, CDR2 SQIVND (reference sequence). CDR3 nucleotides: TGTGCCAGTGCCCGGACTAGCGGGAGCTACTACGAGCAGTACTTC. It translates to CASARTSGSYYEQYF. The whole variable domain, filled in from reference TRBV19 and TRBJ2-7, reads DGGITQSPKYLFRKEGQNVTLSCEQNLNHDAMYWYRQDPGQGLRLIYYSQIVNDFQKGDIAEGYSVSREKKESFPLTVTSAQKNPTAFYLCASARTSGSYYEQYFGPGTRLTVT.

The chain joins TRBV18 to TRBJ1-1; D perhaps matches TRBD1 (5 bases). Deletions cut 2 bases from V and 1 base from J, with 11 bases between. The CDR3 length is 15 residues. Per germline, CDR1 KGHSH and CDR2 LQKENI. The DNA for the CDR3 is TGTGCCAGCTCACCAAGAACAGGCGAGAACACTGAAGCTTTCTTT. Translation: CASSPRTGENTEAFF.

The chain employs TRBV27 and TRBJ1-2; 7 bases are shared with TRBD1. Germline-derived CDR1 and CDR2 are MNHEY and SMNVEV (reference sequence). Trimming cost V 4 bases and J 4 bases; bases outside gene matches: 3. There are 13 residues in the CDR3. The CDR3 region is CASSYRGGYGYTF. Here the CDR3 DNA reads TGTGCCAGCAGTTACAGGGGAGGCTATGGCTACACCTTC.

This chain connects TRBV10-2 to TRBJ1-3, with no clear D. The germline V gene has CDR1 WSHSY and CDR2 SAAADI. The CDR3 spans 16 residues. Trimming removed 2 bases at V and 0 bases at J, with 11 bases between. The CDR3 protein is CASSEPGLSSGNTIYF. CDR3 coding DNA: TGCGCCAGCAGTGAGCCTGGACTCAGCTCTGGAAACACCATATATTTT.

As to this clone: A junction end diverges from the germline sequence, so it may reflect a read error. The V call is TRBV28, the J call TRBJ1-1; TRBD1 might be the D (6 bases). The CDR3 has 14 amino acids. CDR1 is MDHEN, CDR2 SYDVKM, per germline. The CDR3 region is CASSLLAGETGAFF. The DNA for the CDR3 is TGTGCCAGCAGTTTATTGGCAGGGGAGACTGGAGCTTTCTTT. Full variable domain (outside the CDR3, taken from reference TRBV28 and TRBJ1-1): DVKVTQSSRYLVKRTGEKVFLECVQDMDHENMFWYRQDPGLGLRLIYFSYDVKMKEKGDIPEGYSVSREKKERFSLILESASTNQTSMYLCASSLLAGETGAFFGQGTRLTVV.

The J gene is TRBJ2-1, the V gene TRBV28; 13 nucleotides agree with TRBD2. Germline V lookup: CDR1 MDHEN, CDR2 SYDVKM. The CDR3 consists of 17 residues. V lost 7 bases and J lost 7; bases outside the gene matches: 13. CDR3 sequence (DNA): TGTGCCAGCACCCTAAGGACTAGCGGGAGAACGGGGAATGAGCAGTTCTTC. Amino acids: CASTLRTSGRTGNEQFF.